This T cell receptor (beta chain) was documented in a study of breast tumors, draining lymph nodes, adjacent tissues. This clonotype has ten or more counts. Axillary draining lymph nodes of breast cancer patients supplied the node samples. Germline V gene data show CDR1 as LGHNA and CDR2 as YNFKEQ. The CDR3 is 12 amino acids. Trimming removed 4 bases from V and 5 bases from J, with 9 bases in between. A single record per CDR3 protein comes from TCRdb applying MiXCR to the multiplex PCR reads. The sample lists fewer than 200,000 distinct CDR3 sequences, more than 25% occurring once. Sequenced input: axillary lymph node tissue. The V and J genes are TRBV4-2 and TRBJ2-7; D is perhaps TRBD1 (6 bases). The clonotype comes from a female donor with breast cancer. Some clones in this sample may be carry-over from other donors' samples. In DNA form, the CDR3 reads TGTGCCAGCAGCCCTACAGGGAACGAGCAGTACTTC. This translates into CASSPTGNEQYF.